This T cell receptor (beta chain) was observed in a study of blood T cell repertoires in COVID-19. Study-wide background: Sites in the United States, Italy and Spain provided acute and convalescent COVID-19 samples.

Authors' processing steps: Estimation of nucleated cell counts was performed using reference gene primer amplification. Sequencing was performed with immunoSEQ multiplex PCR; in TCRdb, only in-frame clones are kept and a portion is missing. V, J and clone size are those of that table, while D and trimming were read from the DNA. The sample consists of fewer than 250,000 clones, 83% of them appearing once. This TCR derives from a woman between 45 and 60 years old with acute or convalescent COVID-19. Sequencing was performed on peripheral blood.

CDR3 DNA: TGCGCCAGCAGCACCTCAGGGGGCGTTGAAGCTTTCTTT. Translating gives CASSTSGGVEAFF. The chain links TRBV5-1 to TRBJ1-1, with 8 bases fitting TRBD1. The CDR3 runs 13 residues. Germline CDR1 and CDR2: SGHRS and YFSETQ. V was clipped by 4 bases and J by 7 bases; unmatched bases: 6.